A selection of T cell receptor beta chains follows, all from one sample in a study of control samples from healthy donors and cancer patients. The table came from immunoSEQ multiplex PCR; TCRdb's copy has only in-frame clones and leaves some out. The data contain 130,000 or so clones, 91% of them singletons. The sample comprised blood. The receptor set was obtained from a man between 18 and 35 years old in good health. CDR3s include the opening cysteine and the closing phenylalanine or tryptophan. Each record gives: clone size, D gene, J gene, V gene, CDR3 DNA, CDR3 protein. A D gene is named only where the DNA matches it firmly. Clone size is not always given. Where it is, it says once, few, many or a class for expanded clones.

NA | NA | TRBJ2-3 | TRBV7-9 | TGTGCCAGCAGCTTAGACGCGGGCACAGATACGCAGTATTTT | CASSLDAGTDTQYF
NA | TRBD2 | TRBJ2-5 | TRBV18 | TGTGCCAGCTCACCCCGGACTAGCGGTCACCAAGAGACCCAGTACTTC | CASSPRTSGHQETQYF
NA | TRBD1 | TRBJ2-7 | TRBV5-1 | TGCGCCAGCGGGGCCGGACAGGGGGTGTACGAGCAGTACTTC | CASGAGQGVYEQYF
NA | TRBD2 | TRBJ2-2 | TRBV11-3 | TGTGCCAGCAGCCTACCCAGCGGGGGGGCGGACACCGGGGAGCTGTTTTTT | CASSLPSGGADTGELFF
NA | NA | TRBJ1-2 | TRBV19 | TGTGCCAGTATAAGACTGGGACTATGGACCTTC | CASIRLGLWTF
NA | NA | TRBJ2-5 | TRBV5-5 | TGTGCCAGCAGCTTGGGACAACCGCCAAATAGGGAGACCCAGTACTTC | CASSLGQPPNRETQYF
NA | TRBD1 | TRBJ2-7 | TRBV30 | TGTGCCTGGAGTGTGTTTGGGACAGGCGGGCCTGAGCAGTACTTC | CAWSVFGTGGPEQYF
NA | TRBD2 | TRBJ2-5 | TRBV6-2/TRBV6-3 | TGTGCCAGCAGTTTCGCAGCGGGGAACCTAGAGACCCAGTACTTC | CASSFAAGNLETQYF
once | NA | TRBJ2-7 | TRBV25-1 | TGTGCCAGCAGGGTGGCATCTTCCTACGAGCAGTACTTC | CASRVASSYEQYF
NA | NA | TRBJ2-7 | TRBV6-5 | TGTGCCAGCAGTTACAGCGGCGGTGGTTACGAGCAGTACTTC | CASSYSGGGYEQYF
NA | TRBD1 | TRBJ1-5 | TRBV5-5 | TGTGCCAGCAGCTTGTGGGGGACAGGGGATCAGCCCCAGCATTTT | CASSLWGTGDQPQHF
once | TRBD1 | TRBJ1-2 | TRBV5-5 | TGTGCCAGCAGCTTTGGGACAGGGGGCTACACCTTC | CASSFGTGGYTF
NA | NA | TRBJ1-1 | TRBV5-1 | TGCGCCAGCAGCTTGGGCAGGGTAACGAACACTGAAGCTTTCTTT | CASSLGRVTNTEAFF
NA | NA | TRBJ2-5 | TRBV19 | TGTGCCAGTAGTATGACGAGGGTAGGATTGGAGACCCAGTACTTC | CASSMTRVGLETQYF
few | TRBD1 | TRBJ2-7 | TRBV30 | TGTGCCTGGAGTGACCAACAGGGGCTGAGGTCCTACGAGCAGTACTTC | CAWSDQQGLRSYEQYF
NA | NA | TRBJ1-5 | TRBV3-1/TRBV3-2 | TGTGCCAGCAGCCAAGGGGTACAGGGTGGACAGCCCCAGCATTTT | CASSQGVQGGQPQHF
NA | NA | TRBJ2-2 | TRBV9 | TGTGCCAGCAGCGTAAAAGAGGCTAAGAGCGGGGAGCTGTTTTTT | CASSVKEAKSGELFF
once | TRBD1 | TRBJ1-2 | TRBV5-4 | TGTGCCAGCAGCCCGGACAGGCGGATTAACTATGGCTACACCTTC | CASSPDRRINYGYTF
NA | TRBD1 | TRBJ1-1 | TRBV5-1 | TGCGCCAGCAGCTTGGGCCAGGGGGGCGGTTACACTGAAGCTTTCTTT | CASSLGQGGGYTEAFF
NA | NA | TRBJ2-5 | TRBV5-5 | TGTGCCAGCAGCCTGGGATCATCCCTGGGGGAGACCCAGTACTTC | CASSLGSSLGETQYF
NA | NA | TRBJ2-3 | TRBV7-8 | TGTGCCAGCAGCTTTCACTCTCGGGGGACAGATACGCAGTATTTT | CASSFHSRGTDTQYF
NA | TRBD2 | TRBJ2-1 | TRBV5-4 | TGTGCCAGCAGCATCCGGGACTACTACAATGAGCAGTTCTTC | CASSIRDYYNEQFF
NA | NA | TRBJ1-2 | TRBV7-3 | TGTGCCAGCAGCTTACTGTGGACGGCTAACTATGGCTACACCTTC | CASSLLWTANYGYTF
NA | NA | TRBJ1-2 | TRBV27 | TGTGCCAGCAGGGGAGACACTGCAGGTGGCTACACCTTC | CASRGDTAGGYTF
few | NA | TRBJ1-1 | TRBV20-1 | TGCAGTGCTAGTCCGGTTCAGAACACTGAAGCTTTCTTT | CSASPVQNTEAFF
NA | NA | TRBJ2-7 | TRBV7-9 | TGTGCCAGCAGCAAAGGGGAGGTTCCCTACGAGCAGTACTTC | CASSKGEVPYEQYF
NA | NA | TRBJ1-1 | TRBV6-4 | TGTGCCAGCAGTGAAGAATTGGGGAACACTGAAGCTTTCTTT | CASSEELGNTEAFF
NA | NA | TRBJ1-4 | TRBV25-1 | TGTGCCAGCAGTTCGGACGGCCTAAATGAAAAACTGTTTTTT | CASSSDGLNEKLFF
NA | TRBD1 | TRBJ2-1 | TRBV12-3/TRBV12-4 | TGTGCCAGCAGTTTGAGGGGGCAAGGTGAGCAGTTCTTC | CASSLRGQGEQFF
NA | NA | TRBJ1-1 | TRBV7-9 | TGTGCCAGCAGCTTAGGTTACATGGCAGGAGGAAGGTCTGAAGCTTTCTTT | CASSLGYMAGGRSEAFF
NA | TRBD1 | TRBJ1-1 | TRBV3-1/TRBV3-2 | TGTGCCAGCAGCCGGACACAGGGGGCGAACACTGAAGCTTTCTTT | CASSRTQGANTEAFF
NA | TRBD1 | TRBJ2-2 | TRBV7-2 | TGTGCCAGCAGCCCTAGACGACAGGGGAACACCGGGGAGCTGTTTTTT | CASSPRRQGNTGELFF
NA | TRBD1 | TRBJ1-1 | TRBV6-5 | TGTGCCAGCAGTTCTCCAAGGACAGGGGGCATCGAGGCTTTCTTT | CASSSPRTGGIEAFF
NA | NA | TRBJ2-7 | TRBV5-8 | TGTGCCAGCAGTCGGACTGGATACTCCTACGAGCAGTACTTC | CASSRTGYSYEQYF
NA | TRBD1 | TRBJ2-5 | TRBV7-2 | TGTGCCAGCAGCCCGAGACAGGGGCGGATTGAGGAGACCCAGTACTTC | CASSPRQGRIEETQYF
once | TRBD1 | TRBJ2-5 | TRBV7-3 | TGTGCCAGCAGCTTACAGGGGGCATCAGAGACCCAGTACTTC | CASSLQGASETQYF
NA | NA | TRBJ2-7 | TRBV7-9 | TGTGCCAGCAGCTTACCCGGGGGTTACGAGCAGTACTTC | CASSLPGGYEQYF
NA | TRBD2 | TRBJ2-2 | TRBV19 | TGTGCCAGCCTCGCGACTAGCGGGCCCCGCCAGCTGTTTTTT | CASLATSGPRQLFF
NA | TRBD1 | TRBJ1-6 | TRBV2 | TGTGCCAGCAGTGGTGAGGGACAGGGATATTCACCCCTCCACTTT | CASSGEGQGYSPLHF
NA | TRBD1 | TRBJ2-5 | TRBV4-1 | TGCGCCAGCAGCCAAGATCCGGACAGGGGGTGGGAGACCCAGTACTTC | CASSQDPDRGWETQYF
NA | NA | TRBJ2-5 | TRBV30 | TGTGCCTGGAGAGCGGAAGAGACCCAGTACTTC | CAWRAEETQYF
NA | TRBD2 | TRBJ2-2 | TRBV4-2 | TGTGCCAGCAGCCAAGGTCCACTAGCGGACACCGGGGAGCTGTTTTTT | CASSQGPLADTGELFF
NA | NA | TRBJ2-1 | TRBV4-3 | TGCGCCAGCAGCCAATCTACTATTACGAGCTCCTACAATGAGCAGTTCTTC | CASSQSTITSSYNEQFF
NA | TRBD1 | TRBJ1-5 | TRBV6-2/TRBV6-3 | TGTGCCAGCAGTCCGACAGGGACACATCAGCCCCAGCATTTT | CASSPTGTHQPQHF
NA | NA | TRBJ1-1 | TRBV21-1 | TGTGCCAGCAGTGACAAGGACCGAGTTAAGGCTGAAGCTTTCTTT | CASSDKDRVKAEAFF
once | NA | TRBJ1-1 | TRBV13 | TGTGCCAGCGGGCGGCGGGGGAACACTGAAGCTTTCTTT | CASGRRGNTEAFF
NA | TRBD2 | TRBJ2-3 | TRBV19 | TGTGCCAGTAGCCAATCGACTAGCGGGGGGCCGGGGGATACGCAGTATTTT | CASSQSTSGGPGDTQYF
NA | TRBD2 | TRBJ2-7 | TRBV4-1 | TGCGCCAGCAGCCAATACGGGGGGTGGGGCGAGCAGTACTTC | CASSQYGGWGEQYF
NA | TRBD1 | TRBJ1-4 | TRBV19 | TGTGCCAGTAGTAGACTTGGGGGGACAGGGTCCGAAAAACTGTTTTTT | CASSRLGGTGSEKLFF
NA | NA | TRBJ2-7 | TRBV7-2 | TGTGCCAGCAGCCAAGGACCCCCGGAGAGCTCCTACGAGCAGTACTTC | CASSQGPPESSYEQYF
NA | NA | TRBJ2-1 | TRBV28 | TGTGCCAGCAGCCCGGGTAGCCCCTACAATGAGCAGTTCTTC | CASSPGSPYNEQFF